The present TCR beta chain was sequenced within a study of cytotoxic CD8 clonotypes in ibrutinib-treated CLL. The J segment lost 8 bases and the V segment lost 5 bases, leaving 11 bases of the junction unmatched. Germline V gene data show CDR1 as MNHEY and CDR2 as SVGAGI. The CDR3 totals 14 residues. Clones were read by immunoSEQ multiplex PCR, and TCRdb kept only the in-frame ones, dropping some. The table shows fewer than 150,000 clones, with approximately 80% occurring only once. The source was PBMCs, collected after 24 months of ibrutinib treatment. This chain connects TRBV6-5 to TRBJ1-2, with TRBD1 identical over 7 bases. The clonotype was recovered from a human donor with chronic lymphocytic leukemia. CDR3 residues: CASSKPTTGWGYTF. CDR3 in DNA: TGTGCCAGCAGTAAACCCACGACAGGGTGGGGCTACACCTTC.